What follows are 12 T cell receptor beta chains derived from one specimen sequenced in a study of shared clonotypes between healthy human individuals. CD8 cells regarded as naive lacked CD45RO, were positively chosen for CCR7, and omitted terminally differentiated effector memory CD45RA+ cells. Profiled with immunoSEQ multiplex PCR; TCRdb holds only in-frame clones, not every one. The sample contains around 2,000,000 clones, about 95% of which appear only once. Sequenced input: naive CD8+ T cells sorted from blood. The receptors here all came from a man in his late teens or twenties in good health.

The rearrangement joins TRBV7-9 to TRBJ1-4; 9 bases are shared with TRBD1. CDR1 is SEHNR, CDR2 FQNEAQ, per germline (reference sequence). The CDR3 length is 15 residues. The J segment lost 13 bases and the V segment lost 8 bases, leaving 17 bases of the junction unmatched. In DNA, the CDR3 is TGTGCCAGCGGCAAGACACAGGGGGCCGCTTTCAGACTGTTTTTT. As protein: CASGKTQGAAFRLFF.

V and J are TRBV9 and TRBJ2-1, with TRBD2 matching over 9 bases. The CDR3 has 15 amino acids. The germline V gene has CDR1 SGDLS and CDR2 YYNGEE. The J segment lost 7 bases and the V segment lost 0 bases, leaving 5 bases of the junction unmatched. This CDR3 is CASSVGGGAKNEQFF. CDR3 bases: TGTGCCAGCAGCGTAGGCGGGGGGGCCAAGAATGAGCAGTTCTTC.

As regards this clone: The same CDR3 also results from other DNA sequences found in this sample. V and J are TRBV19 and TRBJ1-5; the match to TRBD1 covers 7 bases. The CDR3 runs to 13 residues. With 5 bases clipped from V and 7 bases from J, the junction kept 5 bases outside the gene matches. Germline-derived CDR1 and CDR2 are LNHDA and SQIVND (reference sequence). The CDR3 region has the DNA TGTGCCAGTAGTCCTGACAGGGCCCAGCCCCAGCATTTT. Its translation: CASSPDRAQPQHF.

The chain combines TRBV4-1 with TRBJ1-2; D call uncertain. Germline V lookup: CDR1 MGHRA, CDR2 YSYEKL. The germline V and J ends were trimmed by 3 bases and 0 bases, with 11 bases remaining between them. The CDR3 is 15 residues long. The CDR3 loop reads CASSHADLTNYGYTF. The CDR3, as DNA: TGCGCCAGCAGCCATGCCGATCTGACTAACTATGGCTACACCTTC.

V and J are TRBV4-1 and TRBJ2-7; D is ambiguous. This CDR3 has 15 amino acids. Per germline, CDR1 MGHRA and CDR2 YSYEKL. V was trimmed by 1 base and J by 2 bases, leaving 12 bases between them. The CDR3 bases are TGCGCCAGCAGCCAAGTTTATAAAAGGGCCTACGAGCAGTACTTC. It encodes CASSQVYKRAYEQYF.

V gene TRBV4-1 combines with J gene TRBJ1-2, with D maybe TRBD1 (5 bases). The V and J ends lost 4 bases and 4 bases respectively, with 16 bases between them. This CDR3 has 15 amino acids. CDR1 is MGHRA and CDR2 is YSYEKL in the germline V gene. The CDR3 sequence is CASSPTFGAGYGYTF. In DNA form, the CDR3 reads TGCGCCAGCAGCCCCACATTCGGGGCGGGCTATGGCTACACCTTC.

This rearrangement joins TRBV11-2 to TRBJ1-5; D is perhaps TRBD1 (6 bases). This CDR3 spans 15 amino acids. Trimming pared 5 bases from V and 0 bases from J, leaving 11 bases between. The germline V gene encodes CDR1 SGHAT and CDR2 FQNNGV. DNA for the CDR3: TGTGCCAGCAGCCAGACAGGTTCTAGCAATCAGCCCCAGCATTTT. This encodes CASSQTGSSNQPQHF.

The J gene is TRBJ2-3, the V gene TRBV4-1; TRBD2 might be the D (6 bases). This CDR3 contains 17 residues. V was cut by 0 bases and J by 4 bases, with 17 bases left in between. Germline values: CDR1 MGHRA, CDR2 YSYEKL. The CDR3 loop reads CASSQDLWREDADTQYF. As DNA, the CDR3 is TGCGCCAGCAGCCAAGATCTCTGGAGGGAAGACGCAGATACGCAGTATTTT.

This clone was counted a few times. This chain links TRBV6-6 with TRBJ1-5; 7 bases fit TRBD1. With V trimmed by 9 bases and J by 3 bases, 5 bases remained unmatched. CDR1 and CDR2 from the germline V gene are MNHNY and SVGAGI (reference sequence). The CDR3 has 13 residues. CDR3 coding DNA: TGTGCCAGTACACAGGGGTCCAATCAGCCCCAGCATTTT. This codes for CASTQGSNQPQHF.

The chain carries TRBV19 and TRBJ2-7, with 11 bases matching TRBD2. Per germline, CDR1 LNHDA and CDR2 SQIVND (reference sequence). The CDR3 runs to 18 residues. The V segment lost 9 bases and the J segment 3 bases; nucleotides outside the gene matches: 19. CDR3 loop: CASHANGLAGGHNYEQYF. The CDR3 coding sequence is TGTGCCAGCCACGCTAATGGGCTAGCGGGAGGTCATAACTACGAGCAGTACTTC.

The chain joins TRBV6-5 to TRBJ1-1, with TRBD1 matching over 8 bases. CDR3 length: 15 residues. The germline gives CDR1 MNHEY, CDR2 SVGAGI. V lost 2 bases and J lost 4; bases outside the gene matches: 6. As DNA, the CDR3 is TGTGCCAGCAGTTACGGTGACAGGGGCGGCACTGAAGCTTTCTTT. This gives the protein CASSYGDRGGTEAFF.

V gene TRBV5-1 combines with J gene TRBJ2-5; 8 bases align to TRBD2. V trimming: 3 bases; J trimming: 5 bases; junction bases outside the gene matches: 6. The CDR3 loop spans 14 amino acids. The germline gives CDR1 SGHRS, CDR2 YFSETQ. CDR3 sequence reads: CASSSGTSGETQYF. CDR3 coding DNA: TGCGCCAGCAGCTCGGGGACTAGTGGGGAGACCCAGTACTTC.